A single sample is the source of the 26 T cell receptor beta chains below, sequenced in a study of spatial heterogeneity in lung cancer. Study outcomes and limitations: In tumors, expanded intratumoral alpha and beta TCR counts tracked mutation counts.

Using its own MiXCR run on the 5' RACE reads, TCRdb lists one record per CDR3 protein. Seen here are about 100,000 distinct CDR3 sequences, approximately 4.4% observed once, and the top ten hold around 20%. The time point is: sample taken at primary tumor resection. Their antigens remain unidentified. The source material was lung tumor tissue, sampled at surgery. The receptors stem from a male donor with early-stage non-small cell lung cancer.

This clonotype was counted many times. V gene TRBV5-1 combines with J gene TRBJ1-2; possibly TRBD1 for D (6 bases). The germline CDR1 and CDR2 sequences are SGHRS and YFSETQ. V gave up 4 bases and J gave up 3 bases, with 16 bases separating them. CDR3 length equals 15 residues. This CDR3 is CASSPWLGGDYGYTF. As DNA, the CDR3 is TGCGCCAGCAGCCCATGGTTAGGGGGAGACTATGGCTACACCTTC.

In its sample, this clonotype was seen a few times. The gene calls are TRBV27 and TRBJ2-7; 11 bases match TRBD1. This CDR3 region has 13 residues. The germline CDR1 and CDR2 sequences are MNHEY and SMNVEV (reference sequence). The V and J ends lost 8 bases and 4 bases, in that order; junction bases with no gene match: 4. The CDR3 DNA follows: TGTGCCAGCGTTGGACAGGGGGCTTACGAGCAGTACTTC. Translated, it gives CASVGQGAYEQYF.

This clonotype came up many times. V is TRBV28 and J is TRBJ1-5; a weak D match, TRBD1 (5 bases). The ends were cut back, 4 bases at V and 7 bases at J, with 14 bases in the middle. The CDR3 totals 14 residues. Germline loops: CDR1 MDHEN, CDR2 SYDVKM. The CDR3 DNA reads as TGTGCCAGCAGTTCGGCAGGGCCCCGGCAGCCCCAGCATTTT. Encoded protein: CASSSAGPRQPQHF.

This clonotype came up many times. The chain carries TRBV28 and TRBJ2-2, with D uncertain. Germline assignment: CDR1 MDHEN and CDR2 SYDVKM. Trimming took 7 bases from V and 3 from J, leaving 12 bases between them. This CDR3 is built from 14 residues. CDR3 DNA: TGTGCCAGCAAAGTAGGGCTTGACACCGGGGAGCTGTTTTTT. Its translation is CASKVGLDTGELFF.

This clonotype was seen many times. The gene calls are TRBV15 and TRBJ2-1; D ambiguous. Germline V lookup: CDR1 LNHNV, CDR2 YYDKDF (reference sequence). Trimming took off 0 bases at V and 7 bases at J, with 10 bases between the two ends. This CDR3 is 14 amino acids long. CDR3 amino acids: CATSRDRAGNEQFF. In nucleotides, the CDR3 is TGTGCCACCAGCAGAGATCGGGCTGGGAATGAGCAGTTCTTC.

CDR3 amino acids: CSGTGGVSPSYEQYF. CDR3 bases: TGCAGTGGGACAGGGGGGGTTTCTCCCTCCTACGAGCAGTACTTC. V gene TRBV20-1 combines with J gene TRBJ2-7, with TRBD1 matching 10 bases. The J segment lost 0 bases and the V segment lost 7 bases, leaving 9 bases of the junction unmatched. This CDR3 has 15 amino acids. Per the germline V gene, CDR1 is DFQATT and CDR2 is SNEGSKA (reference sequence).

This clonotype appeared many times. V is TRBV5-1 and J is TRBJ2-7; D is possibly TRBD2 (6 bases). Trimming left V 3 bases short and J 4 bases short, with 14 bases between. CDR1 is SGHRS, CDR2 YFSETQ, per germline. The CDR3 length is 14 residues. For the CDR3, the DNA is TGCGCCAGCAGCTACCCGGGACTGCAGTACGAGCAGTACTTC. This sequence encodes CASSYPGLQYEQYF.

There are many counts of this clonotype. The chain employs TRBV7-9 and TRBJ1-5; D remains unclear. V lost 5 bases and J 9 bases, leaving 14 bases between the germline ends. This CDR3 has 13 amino acids. The germline V gene encodes CDR1 SEHNR and CDR2 FQNEAQ (reference sequence). The CDR3 protein is CASSHGWDRPQHF. In nucleotides, the CDR3 is TGTGCCAGCAGCCATGGATGGGATCGGCCCCAGCATTTT.

There are many counts of this clonotype. This chain connects TRBV28 to TRBJ1-1; 9 positions agree with TRBD1. CDR3 length equals 16 residues. Germline V lookup: CDR1 MDHEN, CDR2 SYDVKM. After removal of 6 bases from V and 4 bases from J, the junction contained 12 bases not matched to a gene. CDR3: CASSDGTGWFSTEAFF. CDR3 DNA sequence: TGTGCCAGCAGCGATGGGACAGGGTGGTTTAGCACTGAAGCTTTCTTT.

There are many counts of this clonotype. The genes are TRBV5-1 and TRBJ2-1; 7 bases match TRBD2. Per germline, CDR1 SGHRS and CDR2 YFSETQ. The CDR3 has 14 residues. The V segment lost 4 bases and the J segment 7 bases; nucleotides outside the gene matches: 8. CDR3 residues: CASSQGTTLNEQFF. In DNA, the CDR3 is TGCGCCAGCAGCCAAGGGACTACTCTGAATGAGCAGTTCTTC. Full variable domain (rest looked up from reference TRBV5-1 and TRBJ2-1): KAGVTQTPRYLIKTRGQQVTLSCSPISGHRSVSWYQQTPGQGLQFLFEYFSETQRNKGNFPGRFSGRQFSNSRSEMNVSTLELGDSALYLCASSQGTTLNEQFFGPGTRLTVL.

V usage is TRBV11-2 and J usage is TRBJ2-1; 10 nucleotides line up with TRBD2. Germline CDR1 is SGHAT and CDR2 is FQNNGV. The length of the CDR3 is 16 residues. The junction had 6 bases not matched to a gene; V was cut back by 3 bases and J by 4 bases. The CDR3 DNA reads as TGTGCCAGCAGCTTCGGGACTAGCGACCTTTACAATGAGCAGTTCTTC. Encoded protein: CASSFGTSDLYNEQFF.

This clonotype appeared many times. The chain recombines TRBV20-1 with TRBJ2-5; 8 nucleotides line up with TRBD1. This CDR3 has 15 amino acids. Looked up from germline, CDR1 is DFQATT and CDR2 is SNEGSKA (reference sequence). V lost 5 bases and J lost 1; bases outside the gene matches: 9. CDR3 bases: TGCAGTGCTCTCAGGGGGCCAGTGATCCAAGAGACCCAGTACTTC. Translated: CSALRGPVIQETQYF.

About this clonotype: A much larger clone lies a single base off, so this may be a read error. The chain couples TRBV15 to TRBJ2-1; D possibly corresponds to TRBD2 (5 bases). The CDR3 has 13 residues. Germline lookup yields CDR1 LNHNV and CDR2 YYDKDF (reference sequence). The CDR3, as DNA: TGTGCCATCAGCGGCTTCCCCTACAATGAGCAGTTCTTC. Translated: CAISGFPYNEQFF.

This clonotype was seen ten or more times. The chain links TRBV20-1 to TRBJ1-4; D call uncertain. The V end was cut by 5 bases, the J end by 8 bases, with 18 bases between. There are 14 residues in the CDR3. Per the germline V gene, CDR1 is DFQATT and CDR2 is SNEGSKA (reference sequence). The CDR3 nucleotides are TGCAGTGCTTGGGTCGGGCCCGAAGGGGAAAAACTGTTTTTT. It yields the protein CSAWVGPEGEKLFF.

Ten or more counts support this clonotype. This chain links TRBV2 with TRBJ1-2, with a tentative D call TRBD1 (6 bases). Per the germline V gene, CDR1 is SNHLY and CDR2 is FYNNEI. The CDR3 has 13 residues. Trimming pared 7 bases from V and 0 bases from J, leaving 9 bases between. The chain's CDR3 is CASIGGANYGYTF. For the CDR3, the DNA is TGTGCCAGCATAGGGGGAGCTAACTATGGCTACACCTTC.

This clonotype was observed at least ten times. This sequence joins TRBV20-1 and TRBJ1-5; 9 positions match TRBD1. CDR3 length: 15 amino acids. Per the germline V gene, CDR1 is DFQATT and CDR2 is SNEGSKA (reference sequence). The J segment lost 5 bases and the V segment lost 5 bases, leaving 10 bases of the junction unmatched. CDR3 sequence: CSARPDRGIDQPQHF. DNA for the CDR3: TGCAGTGCTCGACCGGACAGGGGAATAGATCAGCCCCAGCATTTT.

This clonotype turned up a few times. This chain connects TRBV18 to TRBJ2-7; TRBD2 aligns across 8 bases. The CDR3 loop spans 15 amino acids. In germline, CDR1 is KGHSH, CDR2 LQKENI. J lost 3 bases, V lost 3 bases, and 7 bases had no gene match. This chain's CDR3 is CASSPRTSLGYEQYF. CDR3 in DNA: TGTGCCAGCTCACCTCGGACTAGCCTGGGCTACGAGCAGTACTTC.

The sample holds many counts of this clonotype. The chain's CDR3 is CASSFGTGALGEQYF. The CDR3 DNA follows: TGTGCCAGCAGTTTCGGAACAGGAGCTTTAGGCGAGCAGTACTTC. The chain joins TRBV28 to TRBJ2-7, with a possible D match to TRBD1 (5 bases). This CDR3 has 15 amino acids. CDR1 and CDR2 (germline): MDHEN, SYDVKM. Trimming stripped 3 bases from V and 6 bases from J, with 18 bases between.

This clonotype was seen ten or more times. The gene calls are TRBV18 and TRBJ2-7; 7 bases agree with TRBD1. The ends lost 6 bases at V and 0 bases at J; junction bases unmatched: 8. Germline V CDR1 and CDR2: KGHSH, LQKENI. The CDR3 spans 15 residues. The CDR3 protein is CASSSRQGPSYEQYF. The CDR3 bases are TGTGCCAGCTCTTCCCGACAGGGACCCTCCTACGAGCAGTACTTC.

This clonotype was seen a few times. The gene calls are TRBV20-1 and TRBJ1-6; D might be TRBD1 (6 bases). This CDR3 contains 16 residues. CDR1 is DFQATT and CDR2 is SNEGSKA in the germline V gene (reference sequence). Trimming left V 2 bases short and J 4 bases short, with 15 bases between. The CDR3 reads CSARPQQGYYNSPLHF. For the CDR3, the DNA is TGCAGTGCTAGACCTCAACAGGGCTATTATAATTCACCCCTCCACTTT.

At least ten counts were recorded for this clonotype. This rearrangement joins TRBV6-5 to TRBJ2-3; D gene ambiguous. Trimming pared 9 bases from V and 0 bases from J, leaving 7 bases between. This CDR3 is 12 amino acids long. Germline loops: CDR1 MNHEY, CDR2 SVGAGI. The CDR3 is CASSPSTDTQYF. CDR3 DNA sequence: TGTGCCAGTTCTCCTAGCACAGATACGCAGTATTTT.

This clonotype showed up many times. The V gene is TRBV20-1, the J gene TRBJ2-2, with D possibly TRBD1 on 6 matching bases. Germline CDR1 is DFQATT and CDR2 is SNEGSKA (reference sequence). CDR3 length: 16 residues. V dropped 4 bases and J dropped 5 bases, with 20 bases sitting between them. The CDR3 protein is CSAKNRARGGTGELFF. In nucleotides, the CDR3 is TGCAGTGCTAAGAACAGGGCAAGAGGGGGTACCGGGGAGCTGTTTTTT.

This clonotype was found a few times. The chain recombines TRBV7-9 with TRBJ1-2; D is perhaps TRBD1 (5 bases). Trimming cost V 4 bases and J 3 bases, with 18 bases left between them. CDR3 length: 16 residues. Germline CDR1 reads SEHNR; CDR2 reads FQNEAQ (reference sequence). CDR3 in amino acids: CASSSIAQGLYYGYTF. In DNA form, the CDR3 reads TGTGCCAGCAGCTCCATTGCGCAGGGTCTTTACTATGGCTACACCTTC.

In this sample, this clonotype turned up many times. The V and J genes are TRBV12-5 and TRBJ2-3; D unclear. CDR1 LGHNT and CDR2 FRNRAP come from the germline V gene. The CDR3 runs 17 residues. V was clipped by 5 bases and J by 5 bases, with 23 bases between them. As DNA, the CDR3 is TGTGCTAGTGGTCCAATACCGGGCCCCTGGCCGCGAGATACGCAGTATTTT. Translated, it gives CASGPIPGPWPRDTQYF.

This clonotype was observed many times. This chain connects TRBV20-1 to TRBJ2-6, with unresolved D. Trimming left V 2 bases short and J 2 bases short, with 13 bases between. Germline V gene data show CDR1 as DFQATT and CDR2 as SNEGSKA (reference sequence). This CDR3 spans 16 amino acids. DNA for the CDR3: TGCAGTGCTAGAAGCCCCGGCCAGGCTGGGGCCAACGTCCTGACTTTC. It is translated as CSARSPGQAGANVLTF.

There are many counts of this clonotype. This chain uses TRBV7-9 with TRBJ1-2; D is possibly TRBD1 (6 bases). The CDR3 has 13 residues. Germline V CDR1 and CDR2: SEHNR, FQNEAQ (reference sequence). V was shortened by 7 bases and J by 8 bases, with 17 bases between the two germline ends. CDR3 nucleotides: TGTGCCAGCACCCTAGGGGGATATGGCGGCTACACCTTC. Its protein is CASTLGGYGGYTF.